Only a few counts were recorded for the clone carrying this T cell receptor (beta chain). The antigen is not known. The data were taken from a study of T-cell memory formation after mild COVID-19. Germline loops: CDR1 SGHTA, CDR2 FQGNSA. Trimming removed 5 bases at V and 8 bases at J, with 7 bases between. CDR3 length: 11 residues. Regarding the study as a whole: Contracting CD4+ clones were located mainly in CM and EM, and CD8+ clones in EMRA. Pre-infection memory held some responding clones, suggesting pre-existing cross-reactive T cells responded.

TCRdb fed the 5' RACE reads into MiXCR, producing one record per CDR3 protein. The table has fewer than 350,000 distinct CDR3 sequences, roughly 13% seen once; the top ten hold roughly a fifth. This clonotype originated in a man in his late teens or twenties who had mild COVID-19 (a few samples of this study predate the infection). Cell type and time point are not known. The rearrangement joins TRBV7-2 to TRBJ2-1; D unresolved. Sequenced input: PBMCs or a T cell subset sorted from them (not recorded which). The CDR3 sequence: CASSDRYEQFF. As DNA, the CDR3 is TGTGCCAGCAGCGATCGATATGAGCAGTTCTTC.